This TCR beta chain was sequenced in a study of T cell responses to AZD1222 COVID-19 vaccine. V was shortened by 1 base and J by 1 base, with 7 bases between the two germline ends. From germline, CDR1 is SGHTA and CDR2 FQGTGA. The CDR3 is 14 residues long. In the case of this clone: Its antigen is not identified. The same CDR3 arises from other DNA sequences in this sample as well.

Notes on the study in general: Increases in Spike-specific TCR breadth and depth were seen after two AZD1222 doses. Donors in the cohort were predominantly white British and more often female, and clonal diversity was possibly underestimated.

Here immunoSEQ multiplex PCR was the method, and the copy in TCRdb shows in-frame clones only, minus some. The sample lists 130,000 to 150,000 clones; about 91% were seen once. This TCR was sampled from an adult in good health. This specimen was peripheral blood, taken on day 0 of AZD1222 vaccination. The chain recombines TRBV7-3 with TRBJ1-1; D is ambiguous. The CDR3 coding sequence is TGTGCCAGCAGCTTAATTGGAGGGAACACTGAAGCTTTCTTT. Its translation: CASSLIGGNTEAFF.